The entry below describes one TCR beta chain. Each CDR3 protein is one row after TCRdb ran MiXCR on the PCR reads. The profile shows 10,000 to 15,000 distinct CDR3 sequences, over 45% of them singletons. This specimen comes from a study of immune characterization of retroperitoneal liposarcoma. Trimming cost V 6 bases and J 4 bases; bases outside gene matches: 3. The CDR3 sequence is 13 residues long. The sequence was collected from a female donor with retroperitoneal liposarcoma. J is TRBJ2-1 and V is TRBV12-3 or TRBV12-4; 7 bases agree with TRBD1. Source material: tumor tissue. In DNA form, the CDR3 reads TGTGCCAGCAGGATGGGACAGTACAATGAGCAGTTCTTC. Its protein product is CASRMGQYNEQFF.